This T cell receptor beta chain was captured by sequencing in a study of T-cell reconstitution after alpha-beta-depleted transplantation in children. This clonotype was counted a few times. The authors prepared the TCRbeta library with unique molecular identifiers. TCRdb processed the PCR reads anew with MiXCR; each CDR3 protein has one entry. The table records about 540,000 distinct CDR3 sequences, about a quarter of them present only once. The J segment lost 4 bases and the V segment lost 1 base, leaving 13 bases of the junction unmatched. The CDR3 consists of 19 residues. Per the germline V gene, CDR1 is MGHRA and CDR2 is YSYEKL.

This clonotype was sampled from a boy in the first two years of life with Wiskott-Aldrich syndrome, due to receive a stem cell transplant. The sequenced sample was PBMCs, obtained before TCRalphabeta/CD19-depleted stem cell transplant. The chain combines TRBV4-1 with TRBJ2-4, with 10 bases aligning to TRBD1. Here the CDR3 DNA reads TGCGCCAGCAGCCAAGGGGACAGGGGTTCTCTCGTTGAGAAAAACATTCAGTACTTC. Translating gives CASSQGDRGSLVEKNIQYF.